The 22 T cell receptor beta chains presented below share a single source sample, sequenced in a study of blood T cell repertoires in COVID-19. Profiling relied on immunoSEQ multiplex PCR, and the TCRdb table lists in-frame clones only, not all of them. The sample holds roughly 200,000 clones, about 87% seen once. The specimen sequenced was PBMCs or T cells enriched from blood (not recorded which). The receptors originated from a woman between 25 and 40 years old who had recovered from COVID-19.

This clone is a singleton in its sample. The chain joins TRBV7-9 to TRBJ2-7, with D maybe TRBD2 (5 bases). The V end lost 1 base, the J end lost 3 bases, and 13 bases lay between the germline ends. The CDR3 sequence is 15 residues long. Germline V gene data show CDR1 as SEHNR and CDR2 as FQNEAQ (reference sequence). CDR3 in DNA: TGTGCCAGCAGCTTAGACGGTGGAGGATACTACGAGCAGTACTTC. Its protein product is CASSLDGGGYYEQYF.

The chain couples TRBV6-5 to TRBJ2-5; TRBD1 agrees at 7 bases. V was clipped by 6 bases and J by 5 bases; unmatched bases: 12. This CDR3 spans 15 amino acids. The V gene's germline CDR1 is MNHEY and CDR2 SVGAGI. As DNA, the CDR3 is TGTGCCAGCAGAGCCGGGACAGAACGCAGGGAGACCCAGTACTTC. Amino acids: CASRAGTERRETQYF.

The count of this clone is one. The chain uses TRBV24-1 and TRBJ1-2, with TRBD1 matching over 8 bases. The CDR3 has 14 residues. V lost 3 bases and J lost 4; bases outside the gene matches: 3. CDR1 and CDR2 from the germline V gene are KGHDR and SFDVKD. As DNA, the CDR3 is TGTGCCACCAGTGATCCCGGGACAGGCTATGGCTACACCTTC. Translation: CATSDPGTGYGYTF.

V is TRBV5-1 and J is TRBJ2-7; 9 bases align to TRBD1. Germline V gene lookup returns CDR1 SGHRS and CDR2 YFSETQ. The V segment lost 3 bases and the J segment 6 bases; nucleotides outside the gene matches: 4. This CDR3 region has 13 residues. The CDR3 here is CASSSLTGGEQYF. The CDR3 bases are TGCGCCAGCAGCTCCCTGACAGGGGGCGAGCAGTACTTC.

Comments on this clone: The same CDR3 also results from other DNA sequences found in this sample. This chain uses TRBV3-1 (or the pseudogene TRBV3-2) with TRBJ2-1, with 12 nucleotides matching TRBD2. This CDR3 spans 15 amino acids. V was pared by 4 bases and J by 9 bases, with 7 bases of the junction left unmatched. Germline CDR1 LGHDT, CDR2 YNNKEL (reference sequence). CDR3 sequence: CASSPLAGGPVEQFF. The DNA of the CDR3 is TGTGCCAGCAGCCCGCTAGCGGGGGGGCCTGTTGAGCAGTTCTTC.

The V call is TRBV11-1, the J call TRBJ2-7; tentatively, D is TRBD1 (6 bases). The V gene lost 5 bases and the J gene lost 1 base, with 12 bases spanning the gap. Per germline, CDR1 SGHAT and CDR2 FQDESV (reference sequence). The CDR3 is 14 amino acids. In DNA form, the CDR3 reads TGTGCCAGCAGCGGACAGTTAAATTCCTACGAGCAGTACTTC. It is translated as CASSGQLNSYEQYF.

The chain is built from TRBV15 and TRBJ1-4, with D possibly being TRBD1 (5 bases). The V gene's germline CDR1 is LNHNV and CDR2 YYDKDF (reference sequence). Trimming left V 1 base short and J 0 bases short, with 12 bases between. There are 17 residues in the CDR3. CDR3: CATSRGATVATNEKLFF. CDR3 coding DNA: TGTGCCACCAGCAGAGGCGCGACAGTTGCAACTAATGAAAAACTGTTTTTT. The variable domain in full, with the rest retrieved from reference TRBV15 and TRBJ1-4, is DAMVIQNPRYQVTQFGKPVTLSCSQTLNHNVMYWYQQKSSQAPKLLFHYYDKDFNNEADTPDNFQSRRPNTSFCFLDIRSPGLGDTAMYLCATSRGATVATNEKLFFGSGTQLSVL.

J is TRBJ1-2 and V is TRBV19; 7 nucleotides line up with TRBD1. Germline V CDR1 and CDR2: LNHDA, SQIVND (reference sequence). V dropped 7 bases and J dropped 7; count of bases not matched to a gene: 6. This CDR3 region has 12 residues. The CDR3 spells CASKLNRGGYTF. The DNA for the CDR3 is TGTGCCAGTAAGCTGAACAGGGGTGGCTACACCTTC.

The chain links TRBV5-1 to TRBJ2-5; 8 nucleotides agree with TRBD2. The V and J ends lost 4 bases and 3 bases, in that order; junction bases with no gene match: 14. From germline, CDR1 is SGHRS and CDR2 YFSETQ. CDR3 size: 17 residues. In DNA form, the CDR3 reads TGCGCCAGCAGCCCTCAGCGGGGGCAGGCGGACAAAGAGACCCAGTACTTC. Its protein product is CASSPQRGQADKETQYF.

V gene TRBV29-1 combines with J gene TRBJ1-5; 7 nucleotides line up with TRBD1. Trimming at V came to 8 bases and at J to 1 base, leaving 8 bases not matched to a gene. Germline loops: CDR1 SQVTM, CDR2 ANQGSEA. This CDR3 comprises 14 residues. CDR3 DNA sequence: TGCAGCTTTACTCCGACAGGGAGCAATCAGCCCCAGCATTTT. Translated: CSFTPTGSNQPQHF.

This clone has a single count. The chain carries TRBV19 and TRBJ2-1, with TRBD2 matching 11 bases. J lost 4 bases, V lost 4 bases, and 3 bases had no gene match. This CDR3 has 15 amino acids. Germline V lookup: CDR1 LNHDA, CDR2 SQIVND (reference sequence). CDR3 region: CASSKTSGGYNEQFF. The CDR3 nucleotides read TGTGCCAGTAGTAAAACTAGCGGGGGTTACAATGAGCAGTTCTTC. Looking up the rest from reference TRBV19 and TRBJ2-1 gives the full variable domain: DGGITQSPKYLFRKEGQNVTLSCEQNLNHDAMYWYRQDPGQGLRLIYYSQIVNDFQKGDIAEGYSVSREKKESFPLTVTSAQKNPTAFYLCASSKTSGGYNEQFFGPGTRLTVL.

The chain carries TRBV7-8 and TRBJ1-3; a weak D match, TRBD1 (5 bases). The V end lost 5 bases, the J end lost 2 bases, and 10 bases lay between the germline ends. Germline lookup yields CDR1 SGHVS and CDR2 FQNEAQ. The CDR3 extends over 14 amino acids. CDR3 sequence: CASSRTGAGNTIYF. CDR3 nucleotide sequence: TGTGCCAGCAGCCGGACGGGGGCTGGAAACACCATATATTTT.

This clone was seen once. This same CDR3 is encoded by further DNA sequences in the sample. The genes are TRBV5-4 and TRBJ2-3, with D possibly TRBD1 on 6 matching bases. Deletions cut 4 bases from V and 3 bases from J, with 12 bases between. Germline V gene sequence: CDR1 SGHNT, CDR2 YYREEE (reference sequence). This CDR3 region has 14 residues. DNA for the CDR3: TGTGCCAGCAGCCCACAACAGGGAACAGATACGCAGTATTTT. Encoded protein: CASSPQQGTDTQYF.

This clone showed up just a few times. V is TRBV4-3 and J is TRBJ1-4; D possibly corresponds to TRBD1 (5 bases). This CDR3 spans 14 amino acids. CDR1 is LGHNA and CDR2 is YSLEER in the germline V gene. The V gene lost 2 bases and the J gene lost 8 bases, with 12 bases spanning the gap. The CDR3 DNA reads TGCGCCAGCAGCCAATCGGGGGTAGGGGAAAAACTGTTTTTT. Its translation: CASSQSGVGEKLFF.

The V and J genes are TRBV9 and TRBJ2-7; the D is unclear. This CDR3 contains 11 residues. Germline lookup yields CDR1 SGDLS and CDR2 YYNGEE. V was shortened by 7 bases and J by 1 base, with 6 bases between the two germline ends. The CDR3 here is CASGDSYEQYF. In DNA form, the CDR3 reads TGTGCCAGCGGAGATTCCTACGAGCAGTACTTC. Full variable domain (remainder filled in from reference TRBV9 and TRBJ2-7): DSGVTQTPKHLITATGQRVTLRCSPRSGDLSVYWYQQSLDQGLQFLIQYYNGEERAKGNILERFSAQQFPDLHSELNLSSLELGDSALYFCASGDSYEQYFGPGTRLTVT.

The chain recombines TRBV7-2 with TRBJ2-3, with D possibly being TRBD1 (5 bases). The CDR3 is 14 amino acids. V shed 4 bases and J shed 3 bases, with 11 bases lying between them. CDR1 and CDR2 (germline): SGHTA, FQGNSA. CDR3 nucleotide sequence: TGTGCCAGCAGCTCCCGCCAGGGTACAGATACGCAGTATTTT. This encodes CASSSRQGTDTQYF. The full variable domain, in which reference TRBV7-2 and TRBJ2-3 provide the parts outside the CDR3, is GAGVSQSPSNKVTEKGKDVELRCDPISGHTALYWYRQSLGQGLEFLIYFQGNSAPDKSGLPSDRFSAERTGGSVSTLTIQRTQQEDSAVYLCASSSRQGTDTQYFGPGTRLTVL.

This chain connects TRBV7-2 to TRBJ2-3; tentatively, D is TRBD2 (6 bases). The V and J ends lost 3 bases and 6 bases respectively, with 10 bases between them. The CDR3 spans 13 residues. CDR1 and CDR2 from the germline V gene are SGHTA and FQGNSA. For the CDR3, the DNA is TGTGCCAGCAGCTTTGGAGGGGTTGATACGCAGTATTTT. Encoded protein: CASSFGGVDTQYF.

This chain connects TRBV28 to TRBJ1-6; D is unresolved. The length of the CDR3 is 13 residues. Looked up from germline, CDR1 is MDHEN and CDR2 is SYDVKM. The V end was cut by 2 bases, the J end by 9 bases, with 8 bases between. In DNA form, the CDR3 reads TGTGCCAGCAGTTTAGTTGGGAGTTCACCCCTCCACTTT. It translates to CASSLVGSSPLHF.

V gene TRBV19 combines with J gene TRBJ2-7, with 8 bases aligning to TRBD1. Germline V gives CDR1 LNHDA, CDR2 SQIVND (reference sequence). Trimming cost V 4 bases and J 2 bases; bases outside gene matches: 4. The CDR3 totals 14 residues. CDR3 in DNA: TGTGCCAGTAGTAGCCGGGACAGGACCTACGAGCAGTACTTC. This codes for CASSSRDRTYEQYF.

This clone was counted a single time. The chain joins TRBV4-3 to TRBJ1-2; the D is unclear. With 6 bases removed from V and 3 bases from J, the gap between germline ends came to 11 bases. This CDR3 has 13 residues. CDR1 is LGHNA, CDR2 YSLEER, per germline. The CDR3: CASSSSGYYGYTF. In nucleotides, the CDR3 is TGCGCCAGCAGTTCCTCCGGGTACTATGGCTACACCTTC.

This chain uses TRBV15 with TRBJ1-5; D gene unclear. V lost 0 bases and J lost 3, with 12 bases in between. The CDR3 is 16 amino acids. Germline values: CDR1 LNHNV, CDR2 YYDKDF (reference sequence). CDR3 amino acids: CATSREPGTNNQPQHF. The CDR3 bases are TGTGCCACCAGCAGAGAACCGGGAACAAACAATCAGCCCCAGCATTTT.

CDR3 bases: TGCGCCAGCAGCCAACCGATGAGGCATTCACCCCTCCACTTT. Amino acids: CASSQPMRHSPLHF. The V gene is TRBV4-1, the J gene TRBJ1-6; D call uncertain. This CDR3 spans 14 amino acids. The ends were cut back, 2 bases at V and 8 bases at J, with 10 bases in the middle. Germline CDR1 is MGHRA and CDR2 is YSYEKL.